These T cell receptor beta chains were read from a single sample in a study of molecular identifiers for immune sequencing clone quantification. TCRdb ran MiXCR on the PCR reads and lists one entry per CDR3 protein. The sample records approximately 500,000 distinct CDR3 sequences, about a fifth being singletons. The sample comprised naive CD8+ T cells from blood, with Jurkat cell RNA spiked in. Receptors originate from a human donor in good health. Some libraries in this study had Jurkat cell RNA spiked in. The CDR3 runs from the conserved cysteine through the conserved F or W. The D gene is left open where the match is weak. Size is omitted from some rows. Given values are once, few, many or a class for expanded clones.

clone_size cdr3_length j_call v_call d_call cdr3_aa cdr3_nt
many 17 TRBJ2-5 TRBV4-1 NA CASSQDKTSGAQETQYF TGCGCCAGCAGCCAAGATAAGACGTCTGGAGCACAAGAGACCCAGTACTTC
many 16 TRBJ2-3 TRBV5-1 TRBD2 CASSPGLAGRTDTQYF TGCGCCAGCAGTCCGGGACTAGCGGGCCGCACAGATACGCAGTATTTT
few 12 TRBJ1-1 TRBV27 NA CASSLWGGPAFF TGTGCCAGCAGTTTATGGGGGGGGCCAGCTTTCTTT
many 15 TRBJ2-2 TRBV7-6 NA CASSLLAVTTGELFF TGTGCCAGCAGCTTACTTGCGGTAACCACCGGGGAGCTGTTTTTT
few 16 TRBJ2-3 TRBV30 TRBD2 CAWRSLSGGAFDTQYF TGTGCCTGGAGATCCCTGAGCGGGGGGGCATTTGATACGCAGTATTTT
once 15 TRBJ2-3 TRBV6-1 NA CASDQTSRGTDAQYF TGTGCCAGCGACCAGACTAGTAGGGGGACTGATGCGCAGTATTTT
many 13 TRBJ2-5 TRBV5-1 TRBD2 CASEGGRIQTQYF TGCGCCAGCGAGGGCGGGAGGATCCAGACCCAGTACTTC
many 14 TRBJ2-7 TRBV5-1 NA CASSLIGGSYEQYF TGCGCCAGCAGCTTGATAGGGGGCTCCTACGAGCAGTACTTC
many 13 TRBJ2-2 TRBV7-9 NA CASFGHRPGELFF TGTGCCAGTTTTGGCCATCGTCCCGGGGAGCTGTTTTTT
NA 17 TRBJ2-5 TRBV3-1 TRBD2 CASSPKGVLAGAETQYF TGTGCCAGCAGCCCAAAGGGGGTTCTAGCGGGGGCTGAGACCCAGTACTTC
NA 16 TRBJ2-3 TRBV7-9 NA CASSLGPRYSTDTQYF TGTGCCAGCAGCCTGGGACCAAGATATAGCACAGATACGCAGTATTTT
NA 12 TRBJ1-5 TRBV18 NA CASSPGMEPQHF TGTGCCAGCTCACCAGGGATGGAGCCCCAGCATTTT
many 18 TRBJ2-3 TRBV7-9 TRBD2 CASTQSGTSGRRTDTQYF TGTGCCAGCACCCAATCGGGGACTAGCGGGAGAAGGACAGATACGCAGTATTTT
NA 14 TRBJ2-3 TRBV6-2/TRBV6-3 NA CASSTLGTRDTQYF TGTGCCAGCAGCACCTTAGGGACGCGGGATACGCAGTATTTT
once 13 TRBJ2-7 TRBV28 NA CASSLVGAYERYF TGTGCCAGCAGTTTGGTCGGAGCCTACGAGCGGTACTTC
many 13 TRBJ2-7 TRBV27 TRBD2 CASALGLGYEQYF TGTGCCAGCGCACTGGGACTAGGCTACGAGCAGTACTTC
many 13 TRBJ1-1 TRBV12-3/TRBV12-4 NA CASSGAMNTEAFF TGTGCCAGCAGTGGAGCTATGAACACTGAAGCTTTCTTT
NA 14 TRBJ2-1 TRBV3-1 NA CASSQGDSYNEQFF TGTGCCAGCAGCCAAGGGGACTCCTACAATGAGCAGTTCTTC
few 12 TRBJ2-7 TRBV5-4 NA CASSFYSYEQYF TGTGCCAGCAGCTTTTATTCCTACGAGCAGTACTTC
NA 20 TRBJ1-1 TRBV14 TRBD1 CASSQSARTGGFWVNTEAFF TGTGCCAGCAGCCAATCAGCTAGGACAGGGGGTTTTTGGGTGAACACTGAAGCTTTCTTT
few 17 TRBJ1-4 TRBV5-4 NA CASSFGSNGGANEKLFF TGTGCCAGCAGCTTTGGGTCGAACGGCGGAGCTAATGAAAAACTGTTTTTT
many 16 TRBJ2-3 TRBV5-1 NA CASSWAGGISTDTQYF TGCGCCAGCAGCTGGGCAGGTGGGATTAGCACAGATACGCAGTATTTT